This T cell receptor beta chain comes out of a study of shared clonotypes between healthy human individuals. Each subset's genomic DNA was split evenly across several immunoSEQ plates. TCRdb's copy holds only in-frame clones and misses some; the assay was immunoSEQ multiplex PCR. The repertoire has approximately 2.5 million clones, approximately 94% of them found once; the top ten carry 0.36%. V lost 5 bases and J 2 bases, leaving 19 bases between the germline ends. The CDR3 contains 16 residues. In germline, CDR1 is SGDLS, CDR2 YYNGEE. HIV-negative, healthy adults without recent acute infections or vaccinations were the donors.

The sequence was collected from a man aged 18 to 35 in good health. Some clones in this sample may be carry-over from other donors' samples. Sequenced material: naive CD4+ T cells from PBMCs. Subset defined: CD45RA+ positively selected. The chain links TRBV9 to TRBJ2-5; weak D call: TRBD2 (5 bases). Here the CDR3 DNA reads TGTGCCAGCAGTTGGAGCGGTAATACTTATCAAGAGACCCAGTACTTC. Translated, it gives CASSWSGNTYQETQYF.